Below are 25 T cell receptor beta chains sequenced from a single sample in a study of cytomegalovirus exposure and HLA in healthy donors. PCR primers comprised 60 Vbeta and 13 Jbeta primers. The method was immunoSEQ multiplex PCR; TCRdb's version includes in-frame clones alone and lacks a portion of them. Here the sample spans 180,000 or so clones, about 80% being singletons. Sequencing was carried out using PBMCs. The source is a man aged 35 to 55 in good health and CMV-seropositive.

The J gene is TRBJ2-7, the V gene TRBV5-1; TRBD1 matches 7 bases. The CDR3 sequence is 14 residues long. V shed 4 bases and J 1 base; nucleotides not matched to a gene: 5. The germline CDR1 and CDR2 sequences are SGHRS and YFSETQ. CDR3 bases: TGCGCCAGCAGCCCGGGACAGCCTTCCTACGAGCAGTACTTC. This sequence encodes CASSPGQPSYEQYF.

This clone has only one observation. The V and J genes are TRBV21-1 and TRBJ2-7; the listed D gene, TRBD2, was not tested against the DNA. TRBV21-1 is classified as a pseudogene. This CDR3 contains 13 residues. In DNA, the CDR3 is TGTGCCAGCAGCAAAGATTCCGGGGGCGAGCAGTACTTC. It translates to CASSKDSGGEQYF.

The chain employs TRBV10-3 and TRBJ2-1; 14 bases map to TRBD2. With 2 bases clipped from V and 7 bases from J, the junction kept 13 bases outside the gene matches. From germline, CDR1 is ENHRY and CDR2 SYGVKD. This CDR3 contains 19 residues. Written as DNA, the CDR3 is TGTGCCATCAGTGAGACCTCCCTTCCGGGACTAGCGGGAGTAAATGAGCAGTTCTTC. It translates to CAISETSLPGLAGVNEQFF.

V gene TRBV7-8 combines with J gene TRBJ1-5; D remains unclear. The germline V gene has CDR1 SGHVS and CDR2 FQNEAQ. The CDR3 consists of 17 residues. V shed 5 bases and J shed 1 base, with 18 bases lying between them. This chain's CDR3 is CASSPRSPPGSNQPQHF. DNA of the CDR3: TGTGCCAGCAGCCCTAGATCCCCCCCGGGGAGCAATCAGCCCCAGCATTTT.

This clone was observed a handful of times. The chain is built from TRBV5-1 and TRBJ1-5, with D uncertain. The germline CDR1 and CDR2 sequences are SGHRS and YFSETQ. The CDR3 contains 15 residues. Trimming shortened V by 2 bases and J by 2 bases, and 11 bases separated the two germline ends. CDR3 coding DNA: TGCGCCAGCAGCTTTGACGGGGATCGCAATCAGCCCCAGCATTTT. Its translation is CASSFDGDRNQPQHF.

The rearrangement joins TRBV5-1 to TRBJ2-5; TRBD1 aligns across 8 bases. The CDR3 length is 13 residues. Germline V CDR1 and CDR2: SGHRS, YFSETQ. The trim removed 3 bases at V and 4 bases at J, leaving 2 bases unmatched. CDR3 DNA: TGCGCCAGCAGCTCAGGGGGCGGAGAGACCCAGTACTTC. Translated: CASSSGGGETQYF. Using reference TRBV5-1 and TRBJ2-5 for the parts outside the CDR3, the full variable domain is KAGVTQTPRYLIKTRGQQVTLSCSPISGHRSVSWYQQTPGQGLQFLFEYFSETQRNKGNFPGRFSGRQFSNSRSEMNVSTLELGDSALYLCASSSGGGETQYFGPGTRLLVL.

The chain joins TRBV6-5 to TRBJ2-7; TRBD1 matches 7 bases. The V gene's germline CDR1 is MNHEY and CDR2 SVGAGI. The ends lost 5 bases at V and 3 bases at J; junction bases unmatched: 7. The CDR3 loop spans 14 amino acids. CDR3 in amino acids: CASSKPGQLYEQYF. The CDR3 nucleotides are TGTGCCAGCAGTAAACCGGGACAGCTCTACGAGCAGTACTTC.

V is TRBV18 and J is TRBJ2-1, with 13 positions matching TRBD2. The trim removed 3 bases at V and 8 bases at J, leaving 4 bases unmatched. The germline CDR1 and CDR2 sequences are KGHSH and LQKENI. The CDR3 loop spans 15 amino acids. CDR3 in DNA: TGTGCCAGCTCACCTTGGACTAGCGGGAGTTATGAGCAGTTCTTC. The encoded protein is CASSPWTSGSYEQFF.

The rearrangement joins TRBV5-5 to TRBJ2-7, with D perhaps matching TRBD1 (6 bases). The CDR3 runs 14 residues. Germline lookup yields CDR1 SGHKS and CDR2 YYEKEE (reference sequence). With 5 bases removed from V and 0 bases from J, the gap between germline ends came to 12 bases. CDR3 coding DNA: TGTGCCAGCAGGACCACAGGGAGCTCCTACGAGCAGTACTTC. It is translated as CASRTTGSSYEQYF.

This rearrangement joins TRBV18 to TRBJ2-7; D gene uncertain. Germline CDR1 is KGHSH and CDR2 is LQKENI. V was trimmed by 3 bases and J by 6 bases, leaving 9 bases between them. This CDR3 comprises 12 residues. The CDR3 DNA follows: TGTGCCAGCTCACCCCGAGGCCGCGAGCAGTACTTC. It is translated as CASSPRGREQYF.

The chain has TRBV5-1 and TRBJ2-5; TRBD2 matches at 10 bases. Unmatched junction bases numbered 3, after V lost 0 bases and J lost 4 bases. The CDR3 runs to 15 residues. In germline, CDR1 is SGHRS, CDR2 YFSETQ. The CDR3 DNA follows: TGCGCCAGCAGCTTGGCCGGGACTAGCGTAGAGACCCAGTACTTC. This gives the protein CASSLAGTSVETQYF.

This clone appeared once. The CDR3 sequence: CASSPADRAGTEAFF. CDR3 in DNA: TGTGCCAGCAGCCCCGCGGACAGGGCAGGCACTGAAGCTTTCTTT. The rearrangement joins TRBV11-2 to TRBJ1-1; 8 positions agree with TRBD1. V trimming: 5 bases; J trimming: 4 bases; junction bases outside the gene matches: 9. The CDR3 has 15 amino acids. The germline CDR1 and CDR2 sequences are SGHAT and FQNNGV.

This clone was seen only once. The chain joins TRBV29-1 to TRBJ2-7; 7 bases are shared with TRBD1. The CDR3 is 13 residues long. After removal of 4 bases from V and 7 bases from J, the junction contained 10 bases not matched to a gene. Germline CDR1 and CDR2: SQVTM and ANQGSEA. The CDR3 loop is CSVVGQAMLEQYF. The DNA of the CDR3 is TGCAGCGTTGTCGGACAGGCTATGTTGGAGCAGTACTTC.

Remarks on this clone: One end of the junction does not line up with germline, which may come from a read error. This rearrangement joins TRBV27 to TRBJ2-5, with 7 bases matching TRBD1. Near its end, the DNA agrees better with TRBJ2-7, so the J call may be wrong. The CDR3 extends over 13 amino acids. Germline V gene data show CDR1 as MNHEY and CDR2 as SMNVEV (reference sequence). The chain's CDR3 is CAGSLRQGYEQYF. The CDR3 region has the DNA TGTGCCGGCAGTTTACGACAGGGATACGAGCAGTACTTC.

This clone was recorded a few times. This rearrangement joins TRBV5-4 to TRBJ2-5; TRBD2 matches 8 bases. The CDR3 covers 16 residues. V lost 2 bases and J lost 4; bases outside the gene matches: 10. Germline lookup yields CDR1 SGHNT and CDR2 YYREEE (reference sequence). The chain's CDR3 is CASSLPSGSRAETQYF. The CDR3 bases are TGTGCCAGCAGCTTACCGAGCGGGAGCAGGGCAGAGACCCAGTACTTC.

This clone occurred once. In DNA form, the CDR3 reads TGTGCCAGCAGCGTAGATACAGGGTATCAAGAGACCCAGTACTTC. Translating it yields CASSVDTGYQETQYF. The chain couples TRBV9 to TRBJ2-5; TRBD1 might be the D (6 bases). The V gene lost 0 bases and the J gene lost 2 bases, with 11 bases spanning the gap. This CDR3 spans 15 amino acids. The V gene's germline CDR1 is SGDLS and CDR2 YYNGEE.

This clone has just one count. The chain combines TRBV11-2 with TRBJ1-1, with a possible D match to TRBD1 (6 bases). Per the germline V gene, CDR1 is SGHAT and CDR2 is FQNNGV. CDR3 length: 15 residues. V was shortened by 5 bases and J by 5 bases, with 18 bases between the two germline ends. CDR3 bases: TGTGCCAGCAGCCCTACAGGGTACGGTGAAACTGAAGCTTTCTTT. Amino acids: CASSPTGYGETEAFF.

This clone was detected only a few times. This chain connects TRBV5-1 to TRBJ1-5; D is possibly TRBD1 (5 bases). Germline CDR1 SGHRS, CDR2 YFSETQ. V lost 3 bases and J 4 bases, leaving 11 bases between the germline ends. There are 14 residues in the CDR3. DNA of the CDR3: TGCGCCAGCAGCTCAGGGCAGGAGAATCAGCCCCAGCATTTT. Translation gives CASSSGQENQPQHF.

On this clone: Distinct nucleotide sequences in the sample also encode this CDR3. The V gene is TRBV4-2, the J gene TRBJ1-2; TRBD1 might be the D (5 bases). In germline, CDR1 is LGHNA, CDR2 YNFKEQ. CDR3 length: 13 residues. The ends were cut back, 0 bases at V and 7 bases at J, with 9 bases in the middle. For the CDR3, the DNA is TGTGCCAGCAGCCAAGATTACGGGGGTGGCTACACCTTC. Protein: CASSQDYGGGYTF.

The chain is built from TRBV4-1 and TRBJ2-3; TRBD2 aligns across 12 bases. Trimming removed 3 bases from V and 14 bases from J; junction bases left unmatched: 15. The CDR3 spans 16 residues. CDR1 and CDR2 (germline): MGHRA, YSYEKL. CDR3 bases: TGCGCCAGCAGCCAGCCTACCGCTAGCGGGAGGGCCGGGCTGTATTTT. Its protein product is CASSQPTASGRAGLYF.

The chain recombines TRBV5-1 with TRBJ2-1, with 7 bases aligning to TRBD2. The germline gives CDR1 SGHRS, CDR2 YFSETQ. The trim removed 4 bases at V and 10 bases at J, leaving 5 bases unmatched. The CDR3 is made up of 12 amino acids. This CDR3 is CASSAYGGEQFF. CDR3 sequence (DNA): TGCGCCAGCAGCGCCTACGGGGGGGAGCAGTTCTTC.

This chain connects TRBV19 to TRBJ1-4; TRBD1 is a possible D gene (5 bases). This CDR3 contains 13 residues. V shed 7 bases and J shed 8 bases, with 14 bases lying between them. Germline V lookup: CDR1 LNHDA, CDR2 SQIVND (reference sequence). CDR3 coding DNA: TGTGCCAGTAAACCAGGGTCACGAGAAAAACTGTTTTTT. It codes for CASKPGSREKLFF.

The chain is built from TRBV5-1 and TRBJ2-5; 12 bases fit TRBD2. CDR3 size: 17 residues. With 0 bases clipped from V and 5 bases from J, the junction kept 8 bases outside the gene matches. The germline V gene has CDR1 SGHRS and CDR2 YFSETQ. This CDR3 is CASSLVLAGGQGETQYF. CDR3 in DNA: TGCGCCAGCAGCTTGGTCCTAGCGGGAGGGCAGGGTGAGACCCAGTACTTC.

The chain carries TRBV28 and TRBJ1-2; 10 nucleotides line up with TRBD1. Losses at the gene ends were 6 bases for V and 4 bases for J; bases not matched to a gene: 8. Germline V gene data show CDR1 as MDHEN and CDR2 as SYDVKM. This CDR3 is 15 amino acids long. CDR3 region: CASRNRDRGVYGYTF. In DNA form, the CDR3 reads TGTGCCAGCAGGAACCGGGACAGGGGAGTCTATGGCTACACCTTC.

The chain recombines TRBV9 with TRBJ2-6, with 10 bases identical to TRBD2. J gave up 0 bases and V 3 bases, and 6 bases lay outside the gene matches. Germline V gene data show CDR1 as SGDLS and CDR2 as YYNGEE. This CDR3 comprises 18 residues. The CDR3 sequence is CASSASIAGGSGANVLTF. The CDR3, as DNA: TGTGCCAGCAGCGCCTCGATAGCGGGAGGCTCTGGGGCCAACGTCCTGACTTTC.